This T cell receptor (beta chain) was sequenced in a study of T cells in Graves' hyperthyroidism and ophthalmopathy. Study observations and caveats: Ophthalmopathy could be told apart from stable hyperthyroidism with a 13 V-J model.

This clonotype was seen at least ten times. What it binds is not known. Exclusion of patients followed from uncontrolled infection, other autoimmune disease, pregnancy or lactation. RNA transcripts provided the source from which TCR beta CDR3 regions were amplified. During a first-round RT-PCR of the TCR CDR3, the HTBI primer set was used. TCRdb redid the calling of the multiplex PCR reads with MiXCR, one entry per CDR3 protein. Found here are 350,000 or so distinct CDR3 sequences, roughly 15% of them singletons; the top ten hold more than 30%. Germline V gene data show CDR1 as SGHAT and CDR2 as FQNNGV. Trimming cost V 3 bases and J 5 bases, with 7 bases left between them. The CDR3 runs to 12 residues.

The TCR sequence derives from a woman aged 30 to 39 with Graves' hyperthyroidism that later progressed to Graves' ophthalmopathy. The sample comprised blood. V usage is TRBV11-2 and J usage is TRBJ2-5; D is uncertain. The CDR3 coding sequence is TGTGCCAGCAGCTTTACAGCGGAGACCCAGTACTTC. Its translation is CASSFTAETQYF.